This T cell receptor (beta chain) is from a study of control samples from healthy donors and cancer patients. CDR1 and CDR2 (germline): SGHRS, YFSETQ. Trimming stripped 4 bases from V and 7 bases from J, with 24 bases between. The CDR3 spans 16 residues. A note on this clone: Within the sample, other DNA sequences also encode this same CDR3.

The data were produced by immunoSEQ multiplex PCR, yet TCRdb's version contains in-frame clones alone and is incomplete. The table includes approximately 130,000 clones, more than 80% detected once. The material sequenced was blood. The source of this sequence is a man between 50 and 59 years old in good health. J is TRBJ2-7 and V is TRBV5-1, with D perhaps being TRBD1 or TRBD2 (7 bases each). CDR3 loop: CASSPNAGGEAGEQYF. The CDR3 nucleotides are TGCGCCAGCAGCCCTAATGCAGGGGGGGAGGCGGGGGAGCAGTACTTC.